The clone carrying this TCR beta chain has at least ten counts. The CDR3 runs to 16 residues. Germline V gene lookup returns CDR1 MGHDK and CDR2 SYGVNS. Losses at the gene ends were 4 bases for V and 3 bases for J; bases not matched to a gene: 10. Investigators amplified TCR beta CDR3 regions from RNA transcripts. First-round RT-PCR employed HTBI primers, with a second-round multiplex PCR after it. One entry per CDR3 protein, called by TCRdb with MiXCR from the multiplex PCR reads. This repertoire shows about 550,000 distinct CDR3 sequences, roughly 40% found once; its top ten account for approximately 4.1%. The sample comes from a study of Graves' ophthalmopathy and Graves' hyperthyroidism.

The receptor was isolated from an adult man with Graves' hyperthyroidism. The specimen sequenced was peripheral blood or thyroid tissue (not recorded which). The rearrangement joins TRBV25-1 to TRBJ1-2; 8 bases are shared with TRBD1. Here the CDR3 DNA reads TGTGCCAGCAGTGGGATACCTAACAGGGGGGACTATGGCTACACCTTC. Translated: CASSGIPNRGDYGYTF.